This TCR beta chain was sequenced for a study of shared clonotypes between healthy human individuals. Notes on the study in general: An effect of sequencing depth on clonotype sharing among donors was expected.

CDR1 is SGHRS and CDR2 is YFSETQ in the germline V gene. The V segment lost 7 bases and the J segment 5 bases; nucleotides outside the gene matches: 9. CDR3 length: 14 residues. CD45RO-negative, CCR7-selected cells formed the naive CD8 fraction, which excluded terminally differentiated effector memory CD45RA+ cells. The protocol was immunoSEQ multiplex PCR, while the TCRdb copy is restricted to in-frame clones and leaves out a portion. The sample yields 1.5 million to 2.5 million clones, about 95% seen once. This clone appeared a few times. Antigen unknown. The receptor was isolated from a man younger than 35 in good health. The sample taken for sequencing was naive CD8+ T cells sorted from blood. The genes are TRBV5-1 and TRBJ2-7, with 10 bases matching TRBD2. The chain's CDR3 is CASSGSGRANEQYF. The CDR3 DNA is TGCGCCAGCTCAGGAAGCGGGAGGGCCAACGAGCAGTACTTC.